Listed here is a single T cell receptor beta chain. Per the germline V gene, CDR1 is PRHDT and CDR2 is FYEKMQ (reference sequence). Trimming stripped 8 bases from V and 2 bases from J, with 10 bases between. The CDR3 length is 12 residues. The source of the sample is a study of CD8+ T cells in alopecia areata. Study-wide context: Treatment of the treated patients consisted of oral tofacitinib, 5 to 10 mg twice daily. Tofacitinib administration persisted for 6 to 18 months, succeeded by 6 months off drug.

Sampling of alopecia areata patients yielded lesional scalp punch biopsies as well as peripheral blood. The sequencing template was cDNA reverse transcribed from extracted RNA. The table came from immunoSEQ multiplex PCR; TCRdb's copy has only in-frame clones and leaves some out. Among hundreds of thousands of clones listed, about 60% were seen once. This material consisted of CD4+ T cells sorted from blood, taken at week 0. The V and J genes are TRBV13 and TRBJ2-7; D is perhaps TRBD2 (6 bases). This sequence was found in a human donor with alopecia areata. CDR3 region: CASAGQTYEQYF. The CDR3 nucleotides are TGTGCCAGCGCGGGGCAGACCTACGAGCAGTACTTC.